A single sample is the source of the 18 T cell receptor beta chains below, sequenced in a study of Graves' ophthalmopathy and Graves' hyperthyroidism. RNA transcripts served as template for amplifying TCR beta CDR3 sequences. Second-round multiplex PCR came after a first-round RT-PCR that employed HTBI primers. TCRdb re-called the multiplex PCR reads through MiXCR, storing one row per CDR3 protein. This table holds about 620,000 distinct CDR3 sequences, roughly 20% found once. Sequencing was performed on peripheral blood. The receptors here all came from a woman between 18 and 29 years old with stable Graves' hyperthyroidism. Some clones in this sample may be carry-over from other donors' samples.

This clonotype appeared many times. This chain links TRBV3-1 with TRBJ1-2; D is perhaps TRBD1 (5 bases). In germline, CDR1 is LGHDT, CDR2 YNNKEL (reference sequence). The ends were cut back, 5 bases at V and 6 bases at J, with 16 bases in the middle. CDR3 length: 14 amino acids. CDR3 bases: TGTGCCAGCAGCTCCAGGGTGGCAGAGAATGGCTACACCTTC. Its translation: CASSSRVAENGYTF.

This clonotype was observed many times. It is likely a read error, because the conserved phenylalanine at the end of the CDR3 is missing. The rearrangement joins TRBV30 to TRBJ1-2; D not resolved. Trimming left V 0 bases short and J 8 bases short, with 4 bases between. From germline, CDR1 is GTSNPN and CDR2 SVGIG (reference sequence). This CDR3 contains 10 residues. CDR3: CAWSVHGYTL. CDR3 DNA: TGTGCCTGGAGTGTACACGGCTACACCCTC.

This clonotype came up a few times. The chain uses TRBV4-1 and TRBJ2-6; 11 nucleotides align to TRBD1. This CDR3 is built from 19 residues. Per germline, CDR1 MGHRA and CDR2 YSYEKL. V gave up 5 bases and J gave up 3 bases; unmatched junction bases: 12. The CDR3 sequence: CASSSEPRDRGFGANVLTF. CDR3 nucleotide sequence: TGCGCCAGCAGCTCAGAGCCCCGGGACAGGGGGTTTGGGGCCAACGTCCTGACTTTC.

This clonotype was detected many times. This chain uses TRBV19 with TRBJ2-7; TRBD1 agrees at 10 bases. This CDR3 comprises 14 residues. CDR1 is LNHDA, CDR2 SQIVND, per germline (reference sequence). The junction had 8 bases not matched to a gene; V was cut back by 6 bases and J by 6 bases. CDR3 in DNA: TGTGCCAGTAGAACGGGACAGGGGATCGGCGAGCAGTACTTC. Translation: CASRTGQGIGEQYF. Full variable domain (missing parts from reference TRBV19 and TRBJ2-7): DGGITQSPKYLFRKEGQNVTLSCEQNLNHDAMYWYRQDPGQGLRLIYYSQIVNDFQKGDIAEGYSVSREKKESFPLTVTSAQKNPTAFYLCASRTGQGIGEQYFGPGTRLTVT.

In this sample, this clonotype turned up many times. The CDR3 nucleotides read TGCAGTGCCACAAATACCGGGACGGGCAACACTGAAGCTTTCTTT. It encodes CSATNTGTGNTEAFF. The chain has TRBV20-1 and TRBJ1-1; a possible D gene is TRBD1 (5 bases). The CDR3 is made up of 15 amino acids. CDR1 and CDR2 (germline): DFQATT, SNEGSKA (reference sequence). The V end lost 6 bases, the J end lost 2 bases, and 19 bases lay between the germline ends.

The chain employs TRBV28 and TRBJ2-7, with 10 bases that match TRBD1. This CDR3 region has 14 residues. Unmatched junction bases numbered 14, after V lost 6 bases and J lost 12 bases. Germline V CDR1 and CDR2: MDHEN, SYDVKM. CDR3 region: CASRHRQGANPLYF. In DNA, the CDR3 is TGTGCCAGCAGACATCGACAGGGGGCTAACCCTTTGTACTTC.

This clonotype was seen ten or more times. The V call is TRBV27, the J call TRBJ1-2; TRBD1 is a possible D gene (5 bases). This CDR3 is 14 amino acids long. V shed 5 bases and J shed 4 bases, with 14 bases lying between them. Germline CDR1 and CDR2: MNHEY and SMNVEV (reference sequence). The CDR3 loop reads CASSLRDPAYGYTF. CDR3 in DNA: TGTGCCAGCAGTCTCCGGGACCCGGCCTATGGCTACACCTTC.

This clonotype has more than one count but fewer than ten. The V and J genes are TRBV24-1 and TRBJ1-2; no firm D call. The V gene lost 4 bases and the J gene lost 4 bases, with 18 bases spanning the gap. From germline, CDR1 is KGHDR and CDR2 SFDVKD. The CDR3 loop spans 16 amino acids. CDR3 in amino acids: CATSDPDTFSFYGYTF. The CDR3 nucleotides are TGTGCCACCAGTGACCCCGACACCTTTTCCTTCTATGGCTACACCTTC.

The sample holds many counts of this clonotype. V gene TRBV27 combines with J gene TRBJ2-4, with 13 bases matching TRBD2. This CDR3 is built from 19 residues. Germline lookup yields CDR1 MNHEY and CDR2 SMNVEV (reference sequence). The V segment lost 2 bases and the J segment 0 bases; nucleotides outside the gene matches: 7. CDR3 sequence: CASSLEGTSGELAKNIQYF. CDR3 nucleotide sequence: TGTGCCAGCAGTTTAGAGGGGACTAGCGGGGAACTAGCCAAAAACATTCAGTACTTC.

The sample holds many counts of this clonotype. This sequence joins TRBV18 and TRBJ1-5; no clear D gene. The V end lost 3 bases, the J end lost 3 bases, and 3 bases lay between the germline ends. This CDR3 comprises 12 residues. Germline loops: CDR1 KGHSH, CDR2 LQKENI. The CDR3 region is CASSPYNQPQHF. In DNA, the CDR3 is TGTGCCAGCTCACCCTACAATCAGCCCCAGCATTTT.

This clonotype was seen just once. It may be a read error: a sequence one base away is much more abundant. Without the conserved terminal phenylalanine or tryptophan, this CDR3 likely stems from a read error. The chain carries TRBV20-1 and TRBJ1-2; possible D gene TRBD1, 6 bases. Germline CDR1 reads DFQATT; CDR2 reads SNEGSKA (reference sequence). V lost 2 bases to trimming and J lost 1 base, with 8 bases between them. The CDR3 extends over 13 amino acids. The CDR3 DNA reads TGCAGTGCTAGACAGGGACATAACTATGGCTACACCTTG. Protein product: CSARQGHNYGYTL.

This clonotype was seen many times. This chain connects TRBV6-5 to TRBJ1-2; no clear D gene. Trimming pared 8 bases from V and 5 bases from J, leaving 9 bases between. This CDR3 is built from 11 residues. Germline loops: CDR1 MNHEY, CDR2 SVGAGI. The CDR3 region is CASHKKYGYTF. CDR3 in DNA: TGTGCCAGCCATAAGAAGTATGGCTACACCTTC.

This clonotype was seen a few times. The chain has TRBV12-3 or TRBV12-4 and TRBJ1-1, with unresolved D. There are 11 residues in the CDR3. Between the trimmed V and J ends, which lost 5 bases and 12 bases, there was a span of 13 bases. The CDR3 loop is CASSASGRTFF. In DNA form, the CDR3 reads TGTGCCAGCAGTGCGAGCGGGAGAACTTTCTTT.

In its sample, this clonotype was seen many times. The V and J genes are TRBV6-1 and TRBJ2-7, with a weak D call TRBD2 (5 bases). The CDR3 contains 13 residues. Trimming left V 5 bases short and J 5 bases short, with 13 bases between. Germline V lookup: CDR1 MNHNS, CDR2 SASEGT. CDR3 amino acids: CASSPPTEDEQYF. The CDR3 nucleotides read TGTGCCAGCAGTCCCCCGACGGAGGACGAGCAGTACTTC.

This clonotype was detected ten times or more. This chain joins TRBV13 and TRBJ2-5; D possibly corresponds to TRBD2 (5 bases). V was trimmed by 2 bases and J by 0 bases, leaving 13 bases between them. Germline CDR1 is PRHDT and CDR2 is FYEKMQ (reference sequence). CDR3 length equals 16 residues. The CDR3, as DNA: TGTGCCAGCAGCTTAAAACGGACGGGGTACCAAGAGACCCAGTACTTC. It encodes CASSLKRTGYQETQYF.

This chain uses TRBV30 with TRBJ2-7, with TRBD2 matching 7 bases. Looked up from germline, CDR1 is GTSNPN and CDR2 is SVGIG (reference sequence). The CDR3 is 15 amino acids. Trimming cost V 3 bases and J 2 bases; bases outside gene matches: 10. The chain's CDR3 is CAWSSMPSGTYEQYF. The CDR3 DNA reads TGTGCCTGGAGCAGTATGCCTAGCGGAACCTACGAGCAGTACTTC.

The sample holds many counts of this clonotype. J is TRBJ1-1 and V is TRBV9; D unresolved. Trimming cost V 2 bases and J 2 bases, with 7 bases left between them. This CDR3 has 13 amino acids. CDR1 and CDR2 from the germline V gene are SGDLS and YYNGEE. The CDR3 region is CASSVMYNTEAFF. The DNA for the CDR3 is TGTGCCAGCAGCGTCATGTATAACACTGAAGCTTTCTTT.

This clonotype was recorded many times. The CDR3 region has the DNA TGTGCCAGCAAAAATACCTGGGGGAGGGACCCCTACGAGCAGTACTTC. Translation gives CASKNTWGRDPYEQYF. This sequence joins TRBV6-1 and TRBJ2-7; the match to TRBD2 covers 7 bases. Germline CDR1 reads MNHNS; CDR2 reads SASEGT. V was clipped by 7 bases and J by 2 bases; unmatched bases: 14. This CDR3 region has 16 residues.